Below, 10 T cell receptor beta chains from the same sample are listed, as sequenced in a study of control samples from healthy donors and cancer patients. Some clones are missing from TCRdb's copy, which holds only in-frame ones; the method was immunoSEQ multiplex PCR. The data hold 130,000 or so clones, with roughly 94% observed a single time. Sample: PBMCs. The receptors here all came from a man between 60 and 75 years old with colorectal cancer.

V and J are TRBV6-6 and TRBJ1-1; TRBD1 might be the D (5 bases). The CDR3 totals 14 residues. V was pared by 3 bases and J by 5 bases, with 13 bases between. Per the germline V gene, CDR1 is MNHNY and CDR2 is SVGAGI (reference sequence). The CDR3 DNA reads TGTGCCAGCAGTTATGGGGGAAGGGGTACTGAAGCTTTCTTT. This codes for CASSYGGRGTEAFF.

This rearrangement joins TRBV5-8 to TRBJ1-1, with D possibly being TRBD1 (5 bases). CDR3 length equals 15 residues. V shed 6 bases and J shed 6 bases, with 21 bases lying between them. The germline CDR1 and CDR2 sequences are SGHTS and YDEGEE. The CDR3 region has the DNA TGTGCCAGCACCCTTTCGGGGGAATTAAAGTCTGAAGCTTTCTTT. Translating gives CASTLSGELKSEAFF.

V usage is TRBV2 and J usage is TRBJ1-1, with 8 bases aligning to TRBD1. Per germline, CDR1 SNHLY and CDR2 FYNNEI. V lost 6 bases to trimming and J lost 1 base; unmatched junction nucleotides: 4. The CDR3 contains 14 residues. This chain's CDR3 is CASSLGTGNTEAFF. The CDR3 coding sequence is TGTGCCAGCAGCCTAGGGACAGGGAACACTGAAGCTTTCTTT.

This clone has just a few counts. V and J are TRBV4-1 and TRBJ1-5; D remains unclear. The CDR3 has 17 amino acids. V was cut by 0 bases and J by 0 bases, with 12 bases left in between. Germline CDR1 is MGHRA and CDR2 is YSYEKL. The CDR3 here is CASSQDPSVYSNQPQHF. CDR3 bases: TGCGCCAGCAGCCAAGACCCCTCGGTCTATAGCAATCAGCCCCAGCATTTT.

This clone was recorded only once. The chain links TRBV5-1 to TRBJ2-3; TRBD2 matches 10 bases. This CDR3 comprises 15 residues. CDR1 and CDR2 (germline): SGHRS, YFSETQ. The trim removed 4 bases at V and 5 bases at J, leaving 7 bases unmatched. In DNA form, the CDR3 reads TGCGCCAGCAGCCCCGGACTAGCGGAGGAAGATACGCAGTATTTT. It yields the protein CASSPGLAEEDTQYF.

V is TRBV7-8 and J is TRBJ2-5, with 12 bases identical to TRBD2. The CDR3 is 18 amino acids. Germline CDR1 SGHVS, CDR2 FQNEAQ. V lost 2 bases to trimming and J lost 5 bases; unmatched junction nucleotides: 12. The CDR3 sequence is CASSLTLAGGPDSETQYF. CDR3 nucleotides: TGTGCCAGCAGCTTAACCCTAGCGGGGGGGCCGGATTCGGAGACCCAGTACTTC.

The chain links TRBV20-1 to TRBJ1-5; TRBD1 is a possible D gene (5 bases). CDR1 is DFQATT and CDR2 is SNEGSKA in the germline V gene (reference sequence). The CDR3 is made up of 11 amino acids. Trimming left V 5 bases short and J 5 bases short, with 7 bases between. CDR3 in amino acids: CSAGGDQPQHF. In DNA form, the CDR3 reads TGCAGTGCTGGGGGGGATCAGCCCCAGCATTTT.

The chain joins TRBV27 to TRBJ1-1, with TRBD1 matching over 7 bases. In germline, CDR1 is MNHEY, CDR2 SMNVEV (reference sequence). CDR3 size: 15 residues. J was trimmed by 4 bases and V by 4 bases; bases with no gene match: 9. CDR3 DNA sequence: TGTGCCAGCAGTTATCAAGGGGGCTCGGGCACTGAAGCTTTCTTT. Protein product: CASSYQGGSGTEAFF.

The chain combines TRBV6-6 with TRBJ1-1; the D is unclear. The CDR3 is 15 residues long. Germline V gives CDR1 MNHNY, CDR2 SVGAGI (reference sequence). V lost 4 bases and J 2 bases, leaving 14 bases between the germline ends. CDR3 sequence: CASSFGPRDNTEAFF. CDR3 in DNA: TGTGCCAGCAGTTTCGGGCCAAGGGATAACACTGAAGCTTTCTTT.

V is TRBV6-5 and J is TRBJ1-2; D unclear. There are 14 residues in the CDR3. Deletions cut 5 bases from V and 4 bases from J, with 14 bases between. Germline loops: CDR1 MNHEY, CDR2 SVGAGI. The CDR3 here is CASSPQPTSYGYTF. The CDR3 nucleotides are TGTGCCAGCAGTCCACAACCCACAAGCTATGGCTACACCTTC.